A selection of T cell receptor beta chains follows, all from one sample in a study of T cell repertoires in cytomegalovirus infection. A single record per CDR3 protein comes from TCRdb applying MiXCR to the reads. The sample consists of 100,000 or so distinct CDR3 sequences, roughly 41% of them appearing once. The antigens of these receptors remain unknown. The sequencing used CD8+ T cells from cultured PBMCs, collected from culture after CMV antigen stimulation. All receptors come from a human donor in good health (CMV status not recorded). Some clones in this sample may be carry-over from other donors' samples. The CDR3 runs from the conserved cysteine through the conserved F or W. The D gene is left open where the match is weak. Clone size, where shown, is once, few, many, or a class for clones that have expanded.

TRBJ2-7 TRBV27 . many TGTGCCAGCAGTTTTGGGGGGTCCTACGAGCAGTACTTC CASSFGGSYEQYF
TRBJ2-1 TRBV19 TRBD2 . TGTGCCAGTAGGCTCTCGGGCGGGGGTCTCTATGAGCAGTTCTTC CASRLSGGGLYEQFF
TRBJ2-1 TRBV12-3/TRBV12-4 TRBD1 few TGTGCCAGCAGTACTACAGGGGTTGAGCAGTTCTTC CASSTTGVEQFF
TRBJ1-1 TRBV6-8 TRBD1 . TGTGCCAGCAGTTACTCGGTGCCAGGGGGTTTTCTCCCTGAAGCTTTCTTT CASSYSVPGGFLPEAFF
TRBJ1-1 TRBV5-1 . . TGCGCCAGCAGCTTGGAAAAGACCGGGACAAACACTGAAGCTTTCTTT CASSLEKTGTNTEAFF
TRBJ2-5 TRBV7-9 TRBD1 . TGTGCCAGCAGCTCGACAGGGACAGAGACCCAGTACTTC CASSSTGTETQYF
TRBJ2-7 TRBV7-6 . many TGTGCCAGCAGCTTGGGCACCCACTCCTACGAGCAGTACTTC CASSLGTHSYEQYF
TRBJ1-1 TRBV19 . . TGTGCCAGTAGTATAGATCCAGGGCGGAACACTGAAGCTTTCTTT CASSIDPGRNTEAFF
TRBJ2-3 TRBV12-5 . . TGTGCTAGTGGTTTGGTAAGACAGGAGACTTTCTCCACAGATACGCAGTATTTT CASGLVRQETFSTDTQYF
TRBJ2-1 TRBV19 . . TGTGCCAGTAGTATTCTGACTAGCTCCTACAATGAGCAGTTCTTC CASSILTSSYNEQFF
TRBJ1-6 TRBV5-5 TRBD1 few TGTGCCAGCACCCCAAGGACGGGACAGGCCAATTCACCCCTCCACTTT CASTPRTGQANSPLHF
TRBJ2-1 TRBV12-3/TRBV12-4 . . TGTGCCAGCAGTTTTGAGGGGGGGCTGCTCTCGCAGTTCTTC CASSFEGGLLSQFF
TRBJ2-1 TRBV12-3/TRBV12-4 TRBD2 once TGTGCCAGCGTCATGGGGGAGGGCTACAATGAGCAGTTCTTC CASVMGEGYNEQFF
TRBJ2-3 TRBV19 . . TGTGCCAGTAATACTTGGGGCACAGATACGCAGTATTTT CASNTWGTDTQYF
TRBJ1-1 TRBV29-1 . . TGCAGCGTTGACATCCTGAACACTGAAGCTTTCTTT CSVDILNTEAFF
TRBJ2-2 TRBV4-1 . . TGCGCCAGCAGCCAAGATCAAACAGGCCCCACCGGGGAGCTGTTTTTT CASSQDQTGPTGELFF